A selection of T cell receptor beta chains follows, all from one sample in a study of shared clonotypes between healthy human individuals. TCRdb keeps only in-frame clones here, not all; method: immunoSEQ multiplex PCR. The data contain about 2.4 million clones, roughly nine tenths of them seen just once; the ten biggest clones take up more than 0.12%. Specimen: naive CD4+ T cells sorted from blood. The receptors stem from a young man in good health. Both conserved end residues are part of each CDR3. D genes are given only for firm matches. Rows may omit the clone size; those that give it use once, few, many or a size class.

clone_size	v_call	d_call	j_call	cdr3_aa	cdr3_nt
.	TRBV15	TRBD1	TRBJ2-5	CATSKTGVQETQYF	TGTGCCACCAGCAAAACAGGGGTCCAAGAGACCCAGTACTTC
.	TRBV2	.	TRBJ2-4	CASRENIQYF	TGTGCCAGCAGGGAAAACATTCAGTACTTC
.	TRBV4-3	TRBD2	TRBJ2-3	CASSQASGSTDTQYF	TGCGCCAGCAGCCAGGCTAGCGGATCCACAGATACGCAGTATTTT
.	TRBV5-4	.	TRBJ2-2	CASSPRTGELFF	TGTGCCAGCAGCCCCAGGACCGGGGAGCTGTTTTTT
.	TRBV19	.	TRBJ1-2	CASSIRAGTYGYTF	TGTGCCAGTAGTATCAGGGCAGGGACCTATGGCTACACCTTC
.	TRBV18	TRBD2	TRBJ2-5	CASSPLGGGGRRETQYF	TGTGCCAGCTCACCGCTCGGGGGGGGAGGACGAAGAGAGACCCAGTACTTC
.	TRBV30	.	TRBJ2-7	CAWSVNSGYEQYF	TGTGCCTGGAGTGTTAATAGCGGCTACGAGCAGTACTTC
.	TRBV18	.	TRBJ1-1	CASSPGTATEAFF	TGTGCCAGCTCACCAGGGACCGCCACTGAAGCTTTCTTT
.	TRBV6-6	.	TRBJ2-7	CASSYDSYEQYF	TGTGCCAGCAGTTACGACAGTTACGAGCAGTACTTC
.	TRBV7-5	.	TRBJ1-1	CARSLGAQRMNTEAFF	TGTGCCAGAAGCTTAGGGGCACAACGTATGAACACTGAAGCTTTCTTT
.	TRBV11-2	TRBD2	TRBJ2-7	CASSSLAGGAYEQYF	TGTGCCAGCAGCAGTCTAGCGGGAGGGGCCTACGAGCAGTACTTC
.	TRBV6-1	.	TRBJ1-4	CASSGTEKLFF	TGTGCCAGCAGTGGCACAGAAAAACTGTTTTTT
.	TRBV13	TRBD1	TRBJ2-5	CASSLGVGTGATQYF	TGTGCCAGCAGCTTAGGGGTTGGGACAGGGGCGACCCAGTACTTC
once	TRBV10-3	TRBD2	TRBJ2-6	CAISESVVAGAGANVLTF	TGTGCCATCAGTGAGTCGGTAGTAGCGGGAGCTGGGGCCAACGTCCTGACTTTC
.	TRBV27	TRBD1	TRBJ2-7	CASSFFRQGNRYEQYF	TGTGCCAGCAGTTTCTTCAGACAGGGAAATAGGTACGAGCAGTACTTC
.	TRBV19	TRBD1	TRBJ2-1	CASSFPTGDGRTYNEQFF	TGTGCCAGTAGTTTCCCGACAGGGGACGGGAGAACTTACAATGAGCAGTTCTTC
.	TRBV7-9	.	TRBJ2-5	CASSSPSGLQETQYF	TGTGCCAGCAGCTCCCCCAGCGGGTTACAAGAGACCCAGTACTTC
once	TRBV6-5	TRBD1	TRBJ2-7	CASSHFETGAYEQYF	TGTGCCAGCAGTCACTTCGAGACAGGGGCCTACGAGCAGTACTTC
.	TRBV7-9	.	TRBJ1-1	CASSLRGDNGDTEAFF	TGTGCCAGCAGCTTAAGGGGGGACAACGGGGACACTGAAGCTTTCTTT
.	TRBV6-5	.	TRBJ2-7	CASRGTWNEQYF	TGTGCCAGCAGAGGCACTTGGAACGAGCAGTACTTC
.	TRBV2	TRBD2	TRBJ2-3	CASSDFGWREGPTDTQYF	TGTGCCAGCAGTGATTTCGGATGGCGGGAGGGTCCCACAGATACGCAGTATTTT
.	TRBV14	TRBD2	TRBJ2-1	CASSPGLAGGDTNEQFF	TGTGCCAGCAGCCCGGGACTAGCGGGGGGTGATACCAATGAGCAGTTCTTC
.	TRBV28	.	TRBJ2-2	CASSISGAINTGELFF	TGTGCCAGCAGCATCTCAGGGGCGATCAACACCGGGGAGCTGTTTTTT
.	TRBV25-1	TRBD1	TRBJ1-2	CASHAGTGVRGYTF	TGTGCCAGCCACGCCGGGACAGGGGTTCGTGGCTACACCTTC
.	TRBV7-9	.	TRBJ2-1	CASSFGDGSNEQFF	TGTGCCAGCAGCTTCGGCGACGGTAGCAATGAGCAGTTCTTC
once	TRBV10-3	.	TRBJ2-5	CAISESGGLETQYF	TGTGCCATCAGTGAGTCGGGGGGGCTTGAGACCCAGTACTTC
.	TRBV2	.	TRBJ2-6	CASRTAGANVLTF	TGTGCCAGCAGAACTGCTGGGGCCAACGTCCTGACTTTC
.	TRBV6-1	TRBD1	TRBJ1-5	CASSGDRGPYSNQPQHF	TGTGCCAGCAGTGGGGACAGGGGGCCCTATAGCAATCAGCCCCAGCATTTT
.	TRBV6-5	.	TRBJ2-2	CASSYSLVRGTGELFF	TGTGCCAGCAGTTACTCGTTAGTTCGTGGCACCGGGGAGCTGTTTTTT
.	TRBV9	TRBD2	TRBJ2-3	CASSVARGLAGADTQYF	TGTGCCAGCAGCGTAGCTCGAGGACTAGCGGGAGCAGATACGCAGTATTTT
.	TRBV4-1	.	TRBJ2-7	CASSQPSEAYEQYF	TGCGCCAGCAGCCAACCTAGCGAGGCCTACGAGCAGTACTTC
once	TRBV5-1	TRBD1	TRBJ1-4	CASSPGQVATNEKLFF	TGCGCCAGCAGCCCAGGACAGGTTGCAACTAATGAAAAACTGTTTTTT
.	TRBV11-2	TRBD1	TRBJ2-5	CASSSTDRVVEKTQYF	TGTGCCAGCAGCTCGACGGACAGGGTGGTTGAGAAGACCCAGTACTTC
.	TRBV28	.	TRBJ1-2	CASSFWDDRGQWNYGYTF	TGTGCCAGCAGTTTTTGGGATGACCGCGGACAATGGAACTATGGCTACACCTTC